This T cell receptor beta chain was found in a study of cytotoxic CD8 clonotypes in ibrutinib-treated CLL (dated by TCRdb to the early 2020s). With regard to the full study: The cohort included roughly 15 treatment-naive and some 10 relapsed/refractory patients; approximately 17 were IGHV unmutated. Partial responses were observed in approximately 24 patients and complete responses in 2; after a median follow-up of around 68 months, remission was maintained in some 14 patients and progression was observed in approximately twelve. Response samples were obtained after a median of about 13 months of treatment, with a range of about 6 to 36 months. On average, each sample had approximately 250,000 productive templates and 94,082 productive rearrangements. Longitudinal samples were available for about 30% of the 86 trial participants. Cryopreserved peripheral blood mononuclear cells were collected at three points: before therapy, at response, and at either sustained remission or disease progression. Patients were still on ibrutinib when every remission and progressive disease sample was collected. Overall results and qualifications from the work: Baseline clonality was found to be higher than that of age-matched healthy donors and was strongly correlated with circulating CD8+ T-cell counts. Public clonotypes were rare and either shrank or stayed stable during treatment, and the rise in clonality at ibrutinib response reflected expansion of private clonotypes. Sustained-remission and progressing patients did not have matched sampling times, and lymph node repertoires were not examined. Clonality rose at ibrutinib response, remained stable during sustained remission, and dropped back toward baseline at progression.

Comment on this clone: Its antigen has not been determined. The input lacks base qualities; no much larger clone sits a single base away.

The goal of deep resolution MiSeq sequencing was a depth between 1 in 1 million and 1 in 200,000 T cells, and coverage averaged 10x per clonotype. The immunoSEQ hsTCRB Kit was used to generate TCR beta libraries. Regarding the original processing steps: The data were analyzed with ImmunoSEQ Analyzer and ImmunoSEQ Data Assistant, and V, D and J gene assignments followed IMGT definitions. Clonality, with values ranging from 0 to 1, was calculated as one minus the normalized Shannon entropy of productive rearrangement frequencies. Only overrepresented clonotypes making up at least 0.05% of each patient's repertoire were included in the public clonotype analysis. Approximately 12 age-matched healthy donor repertoires from immuneACCESS were used as controls for clonality. TCRdb carries this immuneACCESS record with in-frame sequences only. Its versions omit some clonotypes, under half of them owing to an unresolved V gene in the studies checked, with the rest unexplained. Clone size and V and J calls were adopted from that table, with D and trimming inferred from the DNA. The table for this sample lists nearly 300,000 clones; around 77% of them were counted only once. The top ten hold about 5.7% of the sample.

What this sample's time point label stands for: progressive disease on ibrutinib. For TCR beta library preparation, roughly 2.1 micrograms of genomic DNA was extracted from cryopreserved PBMCs. Longitudinal blood samples from CLL patients on ibrutinib monotherapy underwent high-throughput TCR beta sequencing. The patients took part in an open-label, single-center phase 2 trial of ibrutinib monotherapy. At the junction V is shortened by 3 bases and J by 5 bases; bases outside the gene matches: 12. The germline V gene gives CDR1 as KGHSH and CDR2 as LQKENI. Its CDR3 holds 18 amino acids, cysteine through phenylalanine. Only the CDR3 part of the read is kept: 54 bases, read in frame from the first base.

The specimen was PBMCs, collected at disease progression, from a patient treated with ibrutinib. The clonotype was recovered from a human donor with chronic lymphocytic leukemia. This sequence uses TRBV18 and TRBJ2-3; TRBD2 agrees with 12 junctional bases. The CDR3 in this case is CASSPGPGLAGQRDTQYF. The nucleotides are TGTGCCAGCTCACCTGGTCCGGGACTAGCGGGCCAGAGAGATACGCAGTATTTT.